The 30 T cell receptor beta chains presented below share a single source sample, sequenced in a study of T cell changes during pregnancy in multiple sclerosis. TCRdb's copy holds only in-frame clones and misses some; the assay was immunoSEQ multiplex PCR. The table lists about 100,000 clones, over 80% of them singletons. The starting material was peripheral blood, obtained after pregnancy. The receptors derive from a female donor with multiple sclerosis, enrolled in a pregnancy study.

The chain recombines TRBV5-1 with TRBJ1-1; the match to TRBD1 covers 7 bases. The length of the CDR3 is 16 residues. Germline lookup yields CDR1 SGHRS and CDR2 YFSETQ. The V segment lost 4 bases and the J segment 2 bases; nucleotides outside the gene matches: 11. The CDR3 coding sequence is TGCGCCAGCAGCGCACGGGGGGGACAGCAAAACACTGAAGCTTTCTTT. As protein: CASSARGGQQNTEAFF. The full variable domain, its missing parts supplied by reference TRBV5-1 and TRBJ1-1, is KAGVTQTPRYLIKTRGQQVTLSCSPISGHRSVSWYQQTPGQGLQFLFEYFSETQRNKGNFPGRFSGRQFSNSRSEMNVSTLELGDSALYLCASSARGGQQNTEAFFGQGTRLTVV.

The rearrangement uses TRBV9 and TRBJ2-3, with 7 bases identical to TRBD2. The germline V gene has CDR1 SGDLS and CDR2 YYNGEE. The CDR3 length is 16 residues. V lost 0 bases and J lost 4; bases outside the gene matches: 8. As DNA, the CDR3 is TGTGCCAGCAGCGTAGCCAGCGGGATTGGCCCAGATACGCAGTATTTT. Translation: CASSVASGIGPDTQYF.

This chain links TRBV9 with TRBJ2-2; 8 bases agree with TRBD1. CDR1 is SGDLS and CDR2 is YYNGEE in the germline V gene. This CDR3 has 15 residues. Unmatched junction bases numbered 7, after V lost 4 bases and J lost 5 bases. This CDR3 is CASSLETGATGELFF. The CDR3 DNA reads TGTGCCAGCAGCTTAGAGACAGGGGCAACCGGGGAGCTGTTTTTT.

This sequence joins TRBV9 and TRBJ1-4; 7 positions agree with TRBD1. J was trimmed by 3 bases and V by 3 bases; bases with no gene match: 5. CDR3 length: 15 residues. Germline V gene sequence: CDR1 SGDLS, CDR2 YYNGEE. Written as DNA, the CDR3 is TGTGCCAGCAGCGCAACCGGGACAGCTAATGAAAAACTGTTTTTT. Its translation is CASSATGTANEKLFF.

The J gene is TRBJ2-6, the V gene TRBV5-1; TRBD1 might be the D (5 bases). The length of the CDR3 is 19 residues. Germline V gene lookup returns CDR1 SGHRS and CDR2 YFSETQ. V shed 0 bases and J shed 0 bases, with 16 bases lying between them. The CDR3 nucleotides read TGCGCCAGCAGCTTGGCTTCAGGACATTCTAGCTCTGGGGCCAACGTCCTGACTTTC. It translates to CASSLASGHSSSGANVLTF.

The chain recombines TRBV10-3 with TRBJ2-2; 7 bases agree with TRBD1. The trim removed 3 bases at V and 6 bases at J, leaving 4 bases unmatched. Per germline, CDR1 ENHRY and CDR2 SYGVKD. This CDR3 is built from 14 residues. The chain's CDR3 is CAISDTTGSGELFF. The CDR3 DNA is TGTGCCATCAGTGACACGACAGGGTCCGGGGAGCTGTTTTTT.

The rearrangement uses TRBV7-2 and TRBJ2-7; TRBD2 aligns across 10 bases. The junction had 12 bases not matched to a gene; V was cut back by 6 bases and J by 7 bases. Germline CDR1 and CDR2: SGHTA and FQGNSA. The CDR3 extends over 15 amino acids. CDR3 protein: CASSLTSGLVREQYF. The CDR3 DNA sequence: TGTGCCAGCAGTTTGACTAGCGGGTTGGTTCGGGAGCAGTACTTC. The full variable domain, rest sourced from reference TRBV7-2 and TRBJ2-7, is GAGVSQSPSNKVTEKGKDVELRCDPISGHTALYWYRQSLGQGLEFLIYFQGNSAPDKSGLPSDRFSAERTGGSVSTLTIQRTQQEDSAVYLCASSLTSGLVREQYFGPGTRLTVT.

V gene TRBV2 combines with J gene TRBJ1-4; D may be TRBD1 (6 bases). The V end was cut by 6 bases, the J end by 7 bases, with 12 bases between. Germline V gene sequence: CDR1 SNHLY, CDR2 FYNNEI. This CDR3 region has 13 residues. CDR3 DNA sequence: TGTGCCAGCAGACAGGGAGCGATTGAAAAACTGTTTTTT. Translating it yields CASRQGAIEKLFF.

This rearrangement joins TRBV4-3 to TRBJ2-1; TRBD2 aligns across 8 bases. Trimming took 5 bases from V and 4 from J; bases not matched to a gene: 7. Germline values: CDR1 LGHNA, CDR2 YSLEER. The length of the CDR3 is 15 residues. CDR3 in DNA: TGCGCCAGCAGCGGGTGGGGACTAGGATACAATGAGCAGTTCTTC. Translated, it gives CASSGWGLGYNEQFF.

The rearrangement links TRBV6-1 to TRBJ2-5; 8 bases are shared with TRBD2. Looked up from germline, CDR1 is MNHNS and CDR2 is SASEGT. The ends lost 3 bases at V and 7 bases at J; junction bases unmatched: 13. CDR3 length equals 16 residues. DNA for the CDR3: TGTGCCAGCAGTGAGCAAATTTTGGGACTAGAGGGGACCCAGTACTTC. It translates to CASSEQILGLEGTQYF.

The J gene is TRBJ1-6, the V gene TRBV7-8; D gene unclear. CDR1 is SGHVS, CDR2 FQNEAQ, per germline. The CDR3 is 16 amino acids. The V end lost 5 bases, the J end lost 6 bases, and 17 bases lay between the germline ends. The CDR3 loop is CASSPPRLGANSPLHF. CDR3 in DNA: TGTGCCAGCAGCCCCCCACGGTTGGGCGCTAATTCACCCCTCCACTTT.

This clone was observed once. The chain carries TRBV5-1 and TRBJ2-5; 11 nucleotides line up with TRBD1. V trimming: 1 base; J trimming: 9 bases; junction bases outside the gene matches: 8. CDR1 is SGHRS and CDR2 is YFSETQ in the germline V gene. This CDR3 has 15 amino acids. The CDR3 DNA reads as TGCGCCAGCAGCTTGATACAGGGACAGGGGGAACCCCAGTACTTC. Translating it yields CASSLIQGQGEPQYF.

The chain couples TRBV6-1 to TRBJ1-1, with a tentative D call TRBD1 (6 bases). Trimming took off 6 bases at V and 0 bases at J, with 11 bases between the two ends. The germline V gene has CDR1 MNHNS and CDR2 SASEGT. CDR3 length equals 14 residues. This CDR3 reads CASRRAGVNTEAFF. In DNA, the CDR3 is TGTGCCAGCAGGAGGGCAGGGGTGAACACTGAAGCTTTCTTT.

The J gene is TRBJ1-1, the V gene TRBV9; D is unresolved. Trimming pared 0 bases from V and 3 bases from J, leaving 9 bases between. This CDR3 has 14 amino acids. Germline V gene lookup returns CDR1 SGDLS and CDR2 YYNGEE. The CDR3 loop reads CASSVEGRDTEAFF. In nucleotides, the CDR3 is TGTGCCAGCAGCGTAGAAGGCCGGGACACTGAAGCTTTCTTT. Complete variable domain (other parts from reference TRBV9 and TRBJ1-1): DSGVTQTPKHLITATGQRVTLRCSPRSGDLSVYWYQQSLDQGLQFLIQYYNGEERAKGNILERFSAQQFPDLHSELNLSSLELGDSALYFCASSVEGRDTEAFFGQGTRLTVV.

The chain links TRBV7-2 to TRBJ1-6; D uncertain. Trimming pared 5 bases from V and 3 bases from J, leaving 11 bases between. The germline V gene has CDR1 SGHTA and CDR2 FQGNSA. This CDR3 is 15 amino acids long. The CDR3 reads CASSKAGSYNSPLHF. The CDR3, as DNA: TGTGCCAGCAGCAAGGCCGGGAGCTATAATTCACCCCTCCACTTT.

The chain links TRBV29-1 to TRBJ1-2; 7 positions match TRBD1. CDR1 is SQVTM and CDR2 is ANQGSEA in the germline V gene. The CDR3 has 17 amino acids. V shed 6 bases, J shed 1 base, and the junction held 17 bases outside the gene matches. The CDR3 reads CSVIADGDSPFNYGYTF. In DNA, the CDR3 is TGCAGCGTGATAGCCGACGGGGACAGCCCTTTTAACTATGGCTACACCTTC.

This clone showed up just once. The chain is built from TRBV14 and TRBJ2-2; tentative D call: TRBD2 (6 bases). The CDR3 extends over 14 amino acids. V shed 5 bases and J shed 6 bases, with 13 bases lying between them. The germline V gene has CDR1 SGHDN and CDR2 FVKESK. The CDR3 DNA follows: TGTGCCAGCAGCTCGTACCGGGGGTCCGGGGAGCTGTTTTTT. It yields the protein CASSSYRGSGELFF.

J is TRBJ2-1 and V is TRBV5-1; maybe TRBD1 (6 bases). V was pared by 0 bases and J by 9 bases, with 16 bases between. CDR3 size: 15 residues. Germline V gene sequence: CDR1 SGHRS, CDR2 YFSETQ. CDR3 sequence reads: CASSLVGGDRPEQFF. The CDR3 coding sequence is TGCGCCAGCAGCTTGGTAGGGGGAGACCGACCTGAGCAGTTCTTC.

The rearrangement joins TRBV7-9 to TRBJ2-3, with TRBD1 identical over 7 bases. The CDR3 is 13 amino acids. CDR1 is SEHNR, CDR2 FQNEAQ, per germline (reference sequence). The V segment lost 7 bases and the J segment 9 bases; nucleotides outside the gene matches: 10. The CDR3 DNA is TGTGCCAGCAACATCGTAACAGGGGTGACGCAGTATTTT. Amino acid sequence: CASNIVTGVTQYF.

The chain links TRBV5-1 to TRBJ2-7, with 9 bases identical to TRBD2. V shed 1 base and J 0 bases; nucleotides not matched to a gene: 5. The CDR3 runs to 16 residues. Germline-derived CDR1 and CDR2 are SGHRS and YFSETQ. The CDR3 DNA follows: TGCGCCAGCAGCTTGACAGTTAGCGGGGGCTCCTACGAGCAGTACTTC. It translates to CASSLTVSGGSYEQYF.

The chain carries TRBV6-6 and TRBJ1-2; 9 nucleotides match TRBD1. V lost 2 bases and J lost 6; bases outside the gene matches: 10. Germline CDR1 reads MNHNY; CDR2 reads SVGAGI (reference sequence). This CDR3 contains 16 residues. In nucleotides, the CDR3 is TGTGCCAGCAGTTACGGGCGGGACAGGGCTTACCATGGCTACACCTTC. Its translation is CASSYGRDRAYHGYTF.

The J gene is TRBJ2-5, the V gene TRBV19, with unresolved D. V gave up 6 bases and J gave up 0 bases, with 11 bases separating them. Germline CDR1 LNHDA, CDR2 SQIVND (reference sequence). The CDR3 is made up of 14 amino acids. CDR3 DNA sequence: TGTGCCAGTAGCACCCCCGGGTACCAAGAGACCCAGTACTTC. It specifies CASSTPGYQETQYF.

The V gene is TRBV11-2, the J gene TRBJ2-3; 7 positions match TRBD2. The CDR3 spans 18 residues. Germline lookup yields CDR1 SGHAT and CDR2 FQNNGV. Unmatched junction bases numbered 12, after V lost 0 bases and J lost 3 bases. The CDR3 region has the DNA TGTGCCAGCAGCTTAGATCGGGGGATGGTGCGGGGGACAGATACGCAGTATTTT. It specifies CASSLDRGMVRGTDTQYF.

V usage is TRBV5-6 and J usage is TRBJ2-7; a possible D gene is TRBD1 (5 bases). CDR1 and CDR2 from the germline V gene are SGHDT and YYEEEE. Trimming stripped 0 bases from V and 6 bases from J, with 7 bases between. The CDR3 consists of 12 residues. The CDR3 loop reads CASSLEGFEQYF. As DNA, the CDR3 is TGTGCCAGCAGCTTGGAGGGGTTCGAGCAGTACTTC.

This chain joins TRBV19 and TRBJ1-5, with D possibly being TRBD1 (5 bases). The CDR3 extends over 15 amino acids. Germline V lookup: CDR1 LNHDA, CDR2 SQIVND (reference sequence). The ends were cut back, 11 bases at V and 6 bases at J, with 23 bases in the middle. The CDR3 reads CASHGGNPGSQPQHF. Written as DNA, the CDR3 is TGTGCCTCCCACGGGGGGAATCCTGGGAGTCAGCCCCAGCATTTT.

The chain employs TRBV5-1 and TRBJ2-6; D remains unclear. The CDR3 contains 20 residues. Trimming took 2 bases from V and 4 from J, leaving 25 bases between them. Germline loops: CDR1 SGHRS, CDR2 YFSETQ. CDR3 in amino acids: CASSLTTPRGAVSGANVLTF. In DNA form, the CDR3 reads TGCGCCAGCAGCTTAACTACACCCCGCGGAGCAGTATCCGGGGCCAACGTCCTGACTTTC.

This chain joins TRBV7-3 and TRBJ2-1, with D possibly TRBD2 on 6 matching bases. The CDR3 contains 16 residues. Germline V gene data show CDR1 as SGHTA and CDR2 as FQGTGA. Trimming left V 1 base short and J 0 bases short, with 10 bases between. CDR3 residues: CASSLRWRDSYNEQFF. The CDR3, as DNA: TGTGCCAGCAGCTTAAGGTGGCGGGACTCCTACAATGAGCAGTTCTTC.

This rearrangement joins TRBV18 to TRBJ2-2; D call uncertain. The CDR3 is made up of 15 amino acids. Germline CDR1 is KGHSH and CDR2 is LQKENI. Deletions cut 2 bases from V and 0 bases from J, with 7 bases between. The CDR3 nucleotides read TGTGCCAGCTCACCAGCCCCTACGAACACCGGGGAGCTGTTTTTT. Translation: CASSPAPTNTGELFF.

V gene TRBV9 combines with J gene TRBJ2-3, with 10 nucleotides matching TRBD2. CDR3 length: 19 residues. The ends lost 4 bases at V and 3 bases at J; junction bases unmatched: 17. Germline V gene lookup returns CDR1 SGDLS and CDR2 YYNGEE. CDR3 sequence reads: CASSTRPGSSGSLTDTQYF. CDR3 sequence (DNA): TGTGCCAGCAGCACCCGACCGGGGTCTAGCGGGAGTTTGACAGATACGCAGTATTTT. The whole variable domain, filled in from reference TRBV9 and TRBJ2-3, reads DSGVTQTPKHLITATGQRVTLRCSPRSGDLSVYWYQQSLDQGLQFLIQYYNGEERAKGNILERFSAQQFPDLHSELNLSSLELGDSALYFCASSTRPGSSGSLTDTQYFGPGTRLTVL.

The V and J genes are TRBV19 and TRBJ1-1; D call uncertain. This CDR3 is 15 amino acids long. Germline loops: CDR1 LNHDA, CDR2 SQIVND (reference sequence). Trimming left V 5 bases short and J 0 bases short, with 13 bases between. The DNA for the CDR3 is TGTGCCAGTAGTGGGCTGCGACACCTGAACACTGAAGCTTTCTTT. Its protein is CASSGLRHLNTEAFF.